The clone carrying this TCR beta chain was counted once. The assay was immunoSEQ multiplex PCR, and TCRdb's table has in-frame clones only and misses some. The sample consists of about 78,000 clones, over 75% of them appearing once. The sample originates from a study of blood T cell repertoires in COVID-19. The overall study: Acute and convalescent COVID-19 samples came from the United States, Italy and Spain.

The germline CDR1 and CDR2 sequences are SGHAT and FQNNGV. V dropped 0 bases and J dropped 4 bases, with 9 bases sitting between them. The CDR3 loop spans 14 amino acids. This sequence joins TRBV11-2 and TRBJ1-2; possibly TRBD1 for D (6 bases). The receptor comes from a woman of 80 years or more with acute or convalescent COVID-19. The sequenced sample consisted of peripheral blood. The CDR3 DNA sequence: TGTGCCAGCAGCTTAGAGAACAGGGTCTATGGCTACACCTTC. Protein sequence: CASSLENRVYGYTF.